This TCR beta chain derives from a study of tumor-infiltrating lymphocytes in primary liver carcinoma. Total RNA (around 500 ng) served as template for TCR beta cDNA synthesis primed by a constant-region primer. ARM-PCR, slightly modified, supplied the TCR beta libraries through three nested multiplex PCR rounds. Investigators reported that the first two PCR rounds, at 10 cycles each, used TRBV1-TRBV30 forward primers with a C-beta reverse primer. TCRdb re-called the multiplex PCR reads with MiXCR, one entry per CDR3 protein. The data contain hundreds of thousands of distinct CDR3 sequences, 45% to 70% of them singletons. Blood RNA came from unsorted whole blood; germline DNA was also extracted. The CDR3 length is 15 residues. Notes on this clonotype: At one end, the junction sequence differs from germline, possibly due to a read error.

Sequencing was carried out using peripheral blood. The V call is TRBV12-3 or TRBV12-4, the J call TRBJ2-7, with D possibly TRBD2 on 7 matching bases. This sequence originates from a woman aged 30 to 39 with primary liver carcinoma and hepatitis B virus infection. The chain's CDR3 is CAGSLARGGSYEQYF. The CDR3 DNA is TGTGCCGGCAGTTTAGCGAGGGGGGGCTCCTACGAGCAGTACTTC.